Listed below are T cell receptor beta chains from one sample, sequenced in a study of T cell responses to AZD1222 COVID-19 vaccine. The protocol was immunoSEQ multiplex PCR, while the TCRdb copy is restricted to in-frame clones and leaves out a portion. The sample shows around 75,000 clones, around 84% of them seen only once. This sample comprised peripheral blood, obtained on day 0 of AZD1222 vaccination. All receptors come from an adult in good health. The CDR3 runs from the conserved cysteine through the conserved F or W. A D gene is named only where the DNA matches it firmly. Where a row states a size, it is once, few, many or the class of an expanded clone; other rows omit it.

d_gene: -; v_gene: TRBV29-1; abundance: few; j_gene: TRBJ1-5; CDR3nt: TGCAGCGTTACGGGGGGGGGCGGAGGACCCCAGCATTTT; CDR3aa: CSVTGGGGGPQHF
d_gene: -; v_gene: TRBV5-4; abundance: -; j_gene: TRBJ2-2; CDR3nt: TGTGCCAGCAGATCTCCGGGGGGCTCTAACACCGGGGAGCTGTTTTTT; CDR3aa: CASRSPGGSNTGELFF
d_gene: -; v_gene: TRBV12-2; abundance: -; j_gene: TRBJ1-2; CDR3nt: TGTGCAAGTCGCTCTAGGGACAGGGGAAACTATGGCTACACCTTC; CDR3aa: CASRSRDRGNYGYTF
d_gene: TRBD1; v_gene: TRBV28; abundance: -; j_gene: TRBJ2-7; CDR3nt: TGTGCCAGCAGGTCCCCGGGACAGGGCTCGCGCGAGCAGTACTTC; CDR3aa: CASRSPGQGSREQYF
d_gene: -; v_gene: TRBV24-1; abundance: few; j_gene: TRBJ2-1; CDR3nt: TGTGCCACCAGTGAACCCGGGACACTAGGGTCTGAGCAGTTCTTC; CDR3aa: CATSEPGTLGSEQFF
d_gene: TRBD2; v_gene: TRBV19; abundance: many; j_gene: TRBJ2-1; CDR3nt: TGTGCCAGTAGTATTGGGACTAGTTCCTACAATGAGCAGTTCTTC; CDR3aa: CASSIGTSSYNEQFF
d_gene: -; v_gene: TRBV4-1; abundance: -; j_gene: TRBJ1-5; CDR3nt: TGCGCCAGCAGCCAAGAAAACGGCCGGATCAATCAGCCCCAGCATTTT; CDR3aa: CASSQENGRINQPQHF
d_gene: TRBD1; v_gene: TRBV6-5; abundance: -; j_gene: TRBJ1-1; CDR3nt: TGTGCCAGCCGGACAGGAACGAACACTGAAGCTTTCTTT; CDR3aa: CASRTGTNTEAFF
d_gene: -; v_gene: TRBV7-9; abundance: -; j_gene: TRBJ1-6; CDR3nt: TGTGCCAGCAGCTTTTGGCAGGGGCGATATAATTCACCCCTCCACTTT; CDR3aa: CASSFWQGRYNSPLHF
d_gene: TRBD1; v_gene: TRBV6-6; abundance: -; j_gene: TRBJ1-2; CDR3nt: TGTGCCAGCAGCCAGGGACAGTTCTATGGCTACACCTTC; CDR3aa: CASSQGQFYGYTF
d_gene: -; v_gene: TRBV3-1/TRBV3-2; abundance: -; j_gene: TRBJ1-3; CDR3nt: TGTGCCAGCAGCCACTTAACAGCACCCCGAATTGGAAACACCATATATTTT; CDR3aa: CASSHLTAPRIGNTIYF
d_gene: -; v_gene: TRBV27; abundance: -; j_gene: TRBJ1-6; CDR3nt: TGTGCCAGCAGACGGTTCGGGGGGCAAGATTTCAGGTCACCCCTCCACTTT; CDR3aa: CASRRFGGQDFRSPLHF
d_gene: TRBD2; v_gene: TRBV9; abundance: -; j_gene: TRBJ2-1; CDR3nt: TGTGCCAGCAGCGTAGCTTGGGAGGGTATAGGTGAGCAGTTCTTC; CDR3aa: CASSVAWEGIGEQFF
d_gene: -; v_gene: TRBV9; abundance: -; j_gene: TRBJ1-4; CDR3nt: TGTGCCAGCAGCGCCGCCGAGGGTGAAAAACTGTTTTTT; CDR3aa: CASSAAEGEKLFF
d_gene: -; v_gene: TRBV7-6; abundance: -; j_gene: TRBJ1-1; CDR3nt: TGTGCCAGCAGCTTAGGTCACAGCCTGAACACTGAAGCTTTCTTT; CDR3aa: CASSLGHSLNTEAFF
d_gene: -; v_gene: TRBV25-1; abundance: -; j_gene: TRBJ2-3; CDR3nt: TGTGCCAGCAGCGACTTTTATAGCGGAACCACTACAGATACGCAGTATTTT; CDR3aa: CASSDFYSGTTTDTQYF
d_gene: -; v_gene: TRBV6-5; abundance: -; j_gene: TRBJ2-5; CDR3nt: TGTGCCAGCGAGCGAAAAGACAGAGAAGAGACCCAGTACTTC; CDR3aa: CASERKDREETQYF
d_gene: -; v_gene: TRBV7-3; abundance: -; j_gene: TRBJ1-5; CDR3nt: TGTGCCAGCAGCCCTAGGACAGAGAATCAGCCCCAGCATTTT; CDR3aa: CASSPRTENQPQHF
d_gene: TRBD1; v_gene: TRBV19; abundance: -; j_gene: TRBJ1-5; CDR3nt: TGTGCCGTGCGGGACAGGGGGTTGAGCAATCAGCCCCAGCATTTT; CDR3aa: CAVRDRGLSNQPQHF
d_gene: TRBD1; v_gene: TRBV4-1; abundance: -; j_gene: TRBJ2-1; CDR3nt: TGCGCCAGCAGCCCTGACAGGGGGCACGGTAATGAGCAGTTCTTC; CDR3aa: CASSPDRGHGNEQFF
d_gene: TRBD1; v_gene: TRBV9; abundance: -; j_gene: TRBJ1-2; CDR3nt: TGTGCCAGCAGCGTAGCCCGGGACAGGGGAAACTATGGCTACACCTTC; CDR3aa: CASSVARDRGNYGYTF
d_gene: -; v_gene: TRBV7-2; abundance: -; j_gene: TRBJ1-5; CDR3nt: TGTGCCAGCAGCTCCCGGGGCAGGCGCGATGGTCAGCCCCAGCATTTT; CDR3aa: CASSSRGRRDGQPQHF
d_gene: -; v_gene: TRBV28; abundance: -; j_gene: TRBJ1-5; CDR3nt: TGTGCCAGCAGTCCTATATGGGACCAGCCCCAGCATTTT; CDR3aa: CASSPIWDQPQHF
d_gene: TRBD2; v_gene: TRBV29-1; abundance: -; j_gene: TRBJ2-3; CDR3nt: TGCAGCGTTGAAGGGGGGACTAGAGGAGGTACGCAGTATTTT; CDR3aa: CSVEGGTRGGTQYF
d_gene: TRBD1; v_gene: TRBV7-8; abundance: -; j_gene: TRBJ2-1; CDR3nt: TGTGCCAGCAGCTTAGAGGGACAGTACTCCTACAATGAGCAGTTCTTC; CDR3aa: CASSLEGQYSYNEQFF
d_gene: -; v_gene: TRBV6-5; abundance: -; j_gene: TRBJ2-7; CDR3nt: TGTGCCAGCAGTTCCACGGGTCCCTACGAGCAGTACTTC; CDR3aa: CASSSTGPYEQYF
d_gene: TRBD1; v_gene: TRBV25-1; abundance: few; j_gene: TRBJ1-1; CDR3nt: TGTGCCAGCAGACAGGGGGCGGTTGAAGCTTTCTTT; CDR3aa: CASRQGAVEAFF
d_gene: -; v_gene: TRBV7-2; abundance: -; j_gene: TRBJ1-4; CDR3nt: TGTGCCAGCAGCTTAGAATGGGGGGATGAAAAACTGTTTTTT; CDR3aa: CASSLEWGDEKLFF
d_gene: -; v_gene: TRBV6-5; abundance: -; j_gene: TRBJ1-3; CDR3nt: TGTGCCAGCAGTTTACAGGGTTTCCCATCTGGAAACACCATATATTTT; CDR3aa: CASSLQGFPSGNTIYF
d_gene: -; v_gene: TRBV12-2; abundance: -; j_gene: TRBJ2-5; CDR3nt: TGTGCAAGTCGCTTACCACCGCTAGACCGACCGGGGGAGACCCAGTACTTC; CDR3aa: CASRLPPLDRPGETQYF
d_gene: -; v_gene: TRBV7-2; abundance: -; j_gene: TRBJ1-2; CDR3nt: TGTGCCAGCAGCCATTCGGACGGATCCGGTGGCTACACCTTC; CDR3aa: CASSHSDGSGGYTF
d_gene: TRBD2; v_gene: TRBV7-8; abundance: -; j_gene: TRBJ2-3; CDR3nt: TGTGCCAGCAGCCCTCGGCCCCAAGCGGGGGGCACAGATACGCAGTATTTT; CDR3aa: CASSPRPQAGGTDTQYF
d_gene: -; v_gene: TRBV5-5; abundance: -; j_gene: TRBJ2-5; CDR3nt: TGTGCCAGCAGCTTGGGGACAAATCAGGCCCAGTACTTC; CDR3aa: CASSLGTNQAQYF
d_gene: -; v_gene: TRBV18; abundance: once; j_gene: TRBJ2-7; CDR3nt: TGTGCCAGCTCACAGGGGGGCCCCTACGAGCAGTACTTC; CDR3aa: CASSQGGPYEQYF
d_gene: -; v_gene: TRBV5-5; abundance: -; j_gene: TRBJ1-5; CDR3nt: TGTGCCAGCAGCTTGGAACCGGGCCTCAATCAGCCCCAGCATTTT; CDR3aa: CASSLEPGLNQPQHF
d_gene: -; v_gene: TRBV2; abundance: -; j_gene: TRBJ1-5; CDR3nt: TGTGCCAGCAGTGGAACAGGGAATCAGCCCCAGCATTTT; CDR3aa: CASSGTGNQPQHF
d_gene: TRBD2; v_gene: TRBV10-3; abundance: -; j_gene: TRBJ2-3; CDR3nt: TGTGCCATCAGTGAGAGGGGAGGCGGGGGGCCCACAGATACGCAGTATTTT; CDR3aa: CAISERGGGGPTDTQYF
d_gene: TRBD2; v_gene: TRBV9; abundance: -; j_gene: TRBJ2-7; CDR3nt: TGTGCCAGCAGCGTAGGGGGAGCGGGGGCCTTCTACGAGCAGTACTTC; CDR3aa: CASSVGGAGAFYEQYF
d_gene: TRBD2; v_gene: TRBV12-5; abundance: once; j_gene: TRBJ2-3; CDR3nt: TGTGCTAGTGGTGGGGGGACTAGCGGGGCCCAAGATACGCAGTATTTT; CDR3aa: CASGGGTSGAQDTQYF
d_gene: -; v_gene: TRBV7-2; abundance: -; j_gene: TRBJ1-5; CDR3nt: TGTGCCAGCAGTCGATCGGGGTCGGGGGCTGAGGCCCAGCATTTT; CDR3aa: CASSRSGSGAEAQHF
d_gene: -; v_gene: TRBV5-5; abundance: -; j_gene: TRBJ1-6; CDR3nt: TGTGCCAGCAGCTTCCGTCTTGGCATGGGGAATTCACCCCTCCACTTT; CDR3aa: CASSFRLGMGNSPLHF
d_gene: -; v_gene: TRBV18; abundance: -; j_gene: TRBJ2-3; CDR3nt: TGTGCCAGCTCACCGAGACAGGAGAGCACAGATACGCAGTATTTT; CDR3aa: CASSPRQESTDTQYF
d_gene: -; v_gene: TRBV6-4; abundance: few; j_gene: TRBJ1-4; CDR3nt: TGTGCCAGCAGGGCCGGGGGAGAAAAACTGTTTTTT; CDR3aa: CASRAGGEKLFF
d_gene: -; v_gene: TRBV18; abundance: -; j_gene: TRBJ2-6; CDR3nt: TGTGCCAGCTCACCAAATGGGTTTTCTGGGGCCAACGTCCTGACTTTC; CDR3aa: CASSPNGFSGANVLTF
d_gene: -; v_gene: TRBV6-2/TRBV6-3; abundance: -; j_gene: TRBJ2-4; CDR3nt: TGTGCCAGCAGTTACTCGGGGGGGCAATGGTACTTC; CDR3aa: CASSYSGGQWYF
d_gene: TRBD1; v_gene: TRBV19; abundance: -; j_gene: TRBJ2-1; CDR3nt: TGTGCCAGTAGTATCGCCGGACAGGGTCCCTACAATGAGCAGTTCTTC; CDR3aa: CASSIAGQGPYNEQFF
d_gene: TRBD1; v_gene: TRBV9; abundance: -; j_gene: TRBJ2-1; CDR3nt: TGTGCCAGCAGCGTAAGAGGGGGCTTGAACAATGAGCAGTTCTTC; CDR3aa: CASSVRGGLNNEQFF
d_gene: -; v_gene: TRBV7-2; abundance: -; j_gene: TRBJ2-5; CDR3nt: TGTGCCAGCAGCCCTACCCAAGAGACCCAGTACTTC; CDR3aa: CASSPTQETQYF
d_gene: TRBD1; v_gene: TRBV12-3/TRBV12-4; abundance: -; j_gene: TRBJ1-6; CDR3nt: TGTGCCAGCAGTAACACAGGGGGTTCACCCCTCCACTTT; CDR3aa: CASSNTGGSPLHF
d_gene: TRBD2; v_gene: TRBV2; abundance: -; j_gene: TRBJ2-1; CDR3nt: TGTGCCAGCAGTGAAAGACTAGCGGGGGGAAGTGAGCAGTTCTTC; CDR3aa: CASSERLAGGSEQFF
d_gene: -; v_gene: TRBV12-3/TRBV12-4; abundance: once; j_gene: TRBJ1-5; CDR3nt: TGTGCCAGTAGGGGAACGAGTCAGCCCCAGCATTTT; CDR3aa: CASRGTSQPQHF
d_gene: TRBD2; v_gene: TRBV10-3; abundance: -; j_gene: TRBJ2-1; CDR3nt: TGTGCCATCAGTGATGGGACTAGCGGGTACAATGAGCAGTTCTTC; CDR3aa: CAISDGTSGYNEQFF
d_gene: -; v_gene: TRBV20-1; abundance: -; j_gene: TRBJ2-7; CDR3nt: TGCAGTGCTGGGGGTAACTACGAGCAGTACTTC; CDR3aa: CSAGGNYEQYF
d_gene: TRBD1; v_gene: TRBV5-1; abundance: -; j_gene: TRBJ1-4; CDR3nt: TGCGCCAGCAGCTTGGCCCTGACAGGGAATGAAAAACTGTTTTTT; CDR3aa: CASSLALTGNEKLFF
d_gene: TRBD1; v_gene: TRBV24-1; abundance: -; j_gene: TRBJ2-5; CDR3nt: TGTGCCACCAGTAGAGCCGGGACAGGGGACCAAGAGACCCAGTACTTC; CDR3aa: CATSRAGTGDQETQYF
d_gene: -; v_gene: TRBV30; abundance: -; j_gene: TRBJ2-3; CDR3nt: TGTGCCTGGAGTGTAATAAGCCTTCGAGGCACAGATACGCAGTATTTT; CDR3aa: CAWSVISLRGTDTQYF
d_gene: TRBD1; v_gene: TRBV5-4; abundance: -; j_gene: TRBJ2-1; CDR3nt: TGTGCCAGCAGCTTGGGTTTACGGGGAGGACAGGGCGCCTACAATGAGCAGTTCTTC; CDR3aa: CASSLGLRGGQGAYNEQFF
d_gene: -; v_gene: TRBV7-2; abundance: -; j_gene: TRBJ2-6; CDR3nt: TGTGCCAGCAGCTTCAACTCTGGGGCCAACGTCCTGACTTTC; CDR3aa: CASSFNSGANVLTF
d_gene: -; v_gene: TRBV9; abundance: -; j_gene: TRBJ1-1; CDR3nt: TGTGCCAGCAGCGTAGTTGAGACCAACACTGAAGCTTTCTTT; CDR3aa: CASSVVETNTEAFF